Following are 19 T cell receptor beta chains from one sample sequenced in a study of regulatory T cells in long-lasting Graves disease. Time point reported: persistent/refractory GD, antithyroid drugs over 5 years with positive TRAb. Extracted PBMC RNA gave rise to the TCR library. Construction of TCR beta libraries relied on iRepertoire HTBI primers and on Arm-PCR targeting CDR3 regions. TCRdb independently ran MiXCR on the multiplex PCR reads; one entry per CDR3 protein. The sample has about 470,000 distinct CDR3 sequences; 20% to 25% are singletons. The source material was peripheral blood mononuclear cells (PBMCs), sampled when the disease was refractory, from a patient treated with antithyroid drugs. The receptor set was obtained from a female donor with Graves disease.

V and J are TRBV7-3 and TRBJ2-2; TRBD2 matches at 13 bases. The V and J ends lost 5 bases and 4 bases, in that order; junction bases with no gene match: 16. The CDR3 is 20 amino acids. Germline V gene sequence: CDR1 SGHTA, CDR2 FQGTGA. DNA of the CDR3: TGTGCCAGCAGCGCCGAGGGACTAGCGGGAACTATGACGGGCACCGGGGAGCTGTTTTTT. This encodes CASSAEGLAGTMTGTGELFF.

This clonotype has at least ten counts. The chain couples TRBV7-2 to TRBJ2-5, with D perhaps TRBD2 (7 bases). The V and J ends lost 4 bases and 1 base respectively, with 19 bases between them. Germline values: CDR1 SGHTA, CDR2 FQGNSA. CDR3 length equals 17 residues. The CDR3 bases are TGTGCCAGCAGCTGGGGTCAGGGGAGGGTCGGCCAAGAGACCCAGTACTTC. Protein sequence: CASSWGQGRVGQETQYF.

This clonotype has only a few counts. The chain recombines TRBV10-2 with TRBJ2-7, with D perhaps matching TRBD1 or TRBD2 (5 bases each). This CDR3 is built from 14 residues. V was shortened by 6 bases and J by 5 bases, with 17 bases between the two germline ends. Germline V CDR1 and CDR2: WSHSY, SAAADI. CDR3 sequence reads: CASRPGPGVNEQYF. The CDR3 region has the DNA TGCGCCAGCAGACCGGGACCCGGGGTGAACGAGCAGTACTTC.

In this sample, this clonotype turned up many times. This sequence joins TRBV12-3 or TRBV12-4 and TRBJ1-5; 9 bases line up with TRBD1. There are 16 residues in the CDR3. J gave up 1 base and V 4 bases, and 5 bases lay outside the gene matches. CDR3 sequence reads: CASSWGTGKSNQPQHF. The DNA of the CDR3 is TGTGCCAGCAGTTGGGGGACAGGGAAAAGCAATCAGCCCCAGCATTTT.

V and J are TRBV9 and TRBJ2-7; 8 bases are shared with TRBD1. Germline trimming cut 2 bases from V and 3 bases from J; bases unmatched to any gene: 7. CDR1 and CDR2 from the germline V gene are SGDLS and YYNGEE. The CDR3 has 15 amino acids. The CDR3 spells CASSVEQGGLYEQYF. DNA for the CDR3: TGTGCCAGCAGCGTCGAACAGGGGGGACTCTACGAGCAGTACTTC.

The chain is built from TRBV30 and TRBJ2-7; 7 bases map to TRBD2. The V gene's germline CDR1 is GTSNPN and CDR2 SVGIG (reference sequence). J gave up 3 bases and V 2 bases, and 1 base lay outside the gene matches. The CDR3 totals 12 residues. DNA of the CDR3: TGTGCCTGGAGTTCGGGGGGCTACGAGCAGTACTTC. Residues: CAWSSGGYEQYF.

This clonotype was observed many times. The chain is built from TRBV11-2 and TRBJ2-5; a weak D match, TRBD2 (7 bases). There are 16 residues in the CDR3. Germline V CDR1 and CDR2: SGHAT, FQNNGV. V lost 1 base and J 3 bases, leaving 15 bases between the germline ends. The CDR3 nucleotides read TGTGCCAGCAGCTTAGTTAGGGGGGGGACCGAAGAGACCCAGTACTTC. Its protein is CASSLVRGGTEETQYF.

This clonotype has more than one count but fewer than ten. V and J are TRBV7-2 and TRBJ2-7; 10 bases agree with TRBD2. The V gene end was trimmed by 1 base and the J gene end by 9 bases; junction bases not matched to a gene: 9. This CDR3 is built from 15 residues. Per germline, CDR1 SGHTA and CDR2 FQGNSA. The CDR3 nucleotides read TGTGCCAGCAGCTTAGGATCTAGCGGGAGTTCGGGGCAGTACTTC. It encodes CASSLGSSGSSGQYF.

The sample holds a few counts of this clonotype. This sequence joins TRBV3-1 and TRBJ2-1, with TRBD2 identical over 13 bases. V lost 1 base and J lost 9; bases outside the gene matches: 3. The CDR3 extends over 15 amino acids. The germline gives CDR1 LGHDT, CDR2 YNNKEL (reference sequence). DNA for the CDR3: TGTGCCAGCAGCCAAGGACTAGCGGGGGGCCCTGAGCAGTTCTTC. Its translation: CASSQGLAGGPEQFF.

The V call is TRBV20-1, the J call TRBJ2-7; D possibly matches TRBD1 or TRBD2 (5 bases each). Trimming stripped 0 bases from V and 2 bases from J, with 11 bases between. The CDR3 extends over 14 amino acids. The germline V gene has CDR1 DFQATT and CDR2 SNEGSKA (reference sequence). This CDR3 reads CSARDLLGAYEQYF. The CDR3 DNA reads TGCAGTGCTAGAGATCTTTTGGGGGCCTACGAGCAGTACTTC.

The CDR3 loop is CATSDQGTGPSGANVLTF. The DNA for the CDR3 is TGTGCCACCAGTGATCAAGGGACAGGGCCCTCTGGGGCCAACGTCCTGACTTTC. The chain combines TRBV24-1 with TRBJ2-6; 9 bases fit TRBD1. The CDR3 runs 18 residues. Trimming removed 3 bases from V and 0 bases from J; junction bases left unmatched: 5. Germline V gives CDR1 KGHDR, CDR2 SFDVKD.

This clonotype was detected many times. The chain links TRBV20-1 to TRBJ1-1, with D uncertain. The CDR3 runs to 14 residues. Germline lookup yields CDR1 DFQATT and CDR2 SNEGSKA (reference sequence). V was clipped by 0 bases and J by 0 bases, with 8 bases between them. Here the CDR3 DNA reads TGCAGTGCTAGAGACATAAACTTGAACACTGAAGCTTTCTTT. Translated: CSARDINLNTEAFF.

This clonotype was observed many times. The DNA of the CDR3 is TGTGCCAGCAGCTTAGCAGGGAGATTGGACACTGAAGCTTTCTTT. Protein: CASSLAGRLDTEAFF. This chain uses TRBV11-1 with TRBJ1-1; D is undetermined. Germline CDR1 is SGHAT and CDR2 is FQDESV (reference sequence). CDR3 length equals 15 residues. Trimming cost V 0 bases and J 3 bases, with 11 bases left between them.

In its sample, this clonotype was seen many times. The genes are TRBV6-2 or TRBV6-3 and TRBJ1-6; no reliable D call. The CDR3 covers 12 residues. The V and J ends lost 10 bases and 7 bases respectively, with 11 bases between them. Germline V gene data show CDR1 as MNHEY and CDR2 as SVGEGT. CDR3 protein: CATATGNSPLHF. The CDR3 DNA reads as TGTGCCACAGCCACGGGAAATTCACCCCTCCACTTT.

The CDR3 sequence: CASSRGQTLYHTDTQYF. CDR3 sequence (DNA): TGTGCCAGCAGCCGCGGACAGACCCTCTACCACACAGATACGCAGTATTTT. The rearrangement links TRBV3-1 to TRBJ2-3; perhaps TRBD1 as D (6 bases). V shed 4 bases and J shed 2 bases, with 19 bases lying between them. CDR1 is LGHDT and CDR2 is YNNKEL in the germline V gene (reference sequence). The CDR3 length is 17 residues.

Comment on this clonotype: Germline and junction disagree at one end, which may indicate a read error. This chain uses TRBV19 with TRBJ2-7; D gene ambiguous. CDR3 length: 14 amino acids. The germline gives CDR1 LNHDA, CDR2 SQIVND (reference sequence). The CDR3 DNA is TGTGCCAGTAGTCTATCCAGCTTCTCCTACGGGCAGTACTTC. Its protein product is CASSLSSFSYGQYF.

This clonotype has just a few counts. The chain is built from TRBV24-1 and TRBJ2-1, with 8 bases matching TRBD1. Germline V gives CDR1 KGHDR, CDR2 SFDVKD. The ends lost 0 bases at V and 3 bases at J; junction bases unmatched: 3. The CDR3 loop spans 16 amino acids. DNA of the CDR3: TGTGCCACCAGTGATTTGACAGGGGGAGGCTACAATGAGCAGTTCTTC. Translating gives CATSDLTGGGYNEQFF.

V usage is TRBV18 and J usage is TRBJ2-7; D assignment may be TRBD1 or TRBD2 (6 bases each). Looked up from germline, CDR1 is KGHSH and CDR2 is LQKENI. CDR3 size: 13 residues. V lost 3 bases to trimming and J lost 6 bases, with 12 bases between them. The CDR3 bases are TGTGCCAGCTCACCGGAAGGGGGGAGCGAGCAGTACTTC. Translating gives CASSPEGGSEQYF.

This clonotype was seen many times. The chain links TRBV12-3 or TRBV12-4 to TRBJ1-5; 11 positions agree with TRBD1. The V gene end was trimmed by 1 base and the J gene end by 1 base; junction bases not matched to a gene: 3. This CDR3 contains 17 residues. CDR3 in DNA: TGTGCCAGCAGTTTAGGGACAGGGGGCGGAAGCAATCAGCCCCAGCATTTT. Protein product: CASSLGTGGGSNQPQHF.